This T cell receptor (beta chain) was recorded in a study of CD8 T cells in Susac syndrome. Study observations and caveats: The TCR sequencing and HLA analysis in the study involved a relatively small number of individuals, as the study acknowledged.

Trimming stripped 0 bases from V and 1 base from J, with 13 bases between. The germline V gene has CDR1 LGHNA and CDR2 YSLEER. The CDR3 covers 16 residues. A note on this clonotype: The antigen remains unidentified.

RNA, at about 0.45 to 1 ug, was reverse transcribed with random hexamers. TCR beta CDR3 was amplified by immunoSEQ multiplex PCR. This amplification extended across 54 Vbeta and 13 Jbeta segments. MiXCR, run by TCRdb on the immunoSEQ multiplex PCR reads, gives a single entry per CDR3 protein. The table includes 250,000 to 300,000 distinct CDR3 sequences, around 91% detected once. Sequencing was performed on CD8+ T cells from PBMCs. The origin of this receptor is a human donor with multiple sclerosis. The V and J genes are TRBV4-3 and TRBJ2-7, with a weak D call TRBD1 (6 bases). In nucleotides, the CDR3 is TGCGCCAGCAGCCAAGATCACACAGGGCCTTCCTACGAGCAGTACTTC. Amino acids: CASSQDHTGPSYEQYF.